This note documents a single T cell receptor beta chain sequence. In the source study's methods: Estimated nucleated cell counts came from reference gene primer amplification. The repertoire was sequenced with immunoSEQ multiplex PCR; TCRdb's copy has only in-frame clones and lacks some. D and trimming come from the DNA, and the V and J calls and clone size come from that table. The data contain about 64,000 clones, approximately 82% of them singletons. The data were taken from a study of blood T cell repertoires in COVID-19. Study in general: Some COVID-19 samples were acute and others convalescent; all came from the United States, Italy and Spain.

This receptor was identified in a woman aged 55-69 years with acute or convalescent COVID-19. Input material: peripheral blood.

CDR3 region: CASSRIGTGGNEQYF. The DNA for the CDR3 is TGTGCCAGCAGCCGAATCGGGACAGGGGGGAACGAGCAGTACTTC. This chain links TRBV5-6 with TRBJ2-7; 11 nucleotides agree with TRBD1. Germline assignment: CDR1 SGHDT and CDR2 YYEEEE. The trim removed 4 bases at V and 5 bases at J, leaving 8 bases unmatched. CDR3 length: 15 residues.